This is a list of T cell receptor beta chains from one sample in a study of CD8 T cells in ankylosing spondylitis. TCRdb independently ran MiXCR on the 5' RACE reads; one entry per CDR3 protein. The repertoire holds around 490,000 distinct CDR3 sequences, with 5.3% as singletons. Sequenced input: blood, either unsorted or a sorted T cell fraction (not recorded which). These TCRs come from a male donor with ankylosing spondylitis. Each CDR3 is given with its conserved first and last residue. The D gene is left open where the match is weak. Each size is once, few, many or a size class.

TRBJ2-4 TRBV5-1 many TRBD1 TGCGCCAGCTCCACAGGGGGGAGCAAAAACATTCAGTACTTC CASSTGGSKNIQYF
TRBJ2-7 TRBV6-2/TRBV6-3 many NA TGTGCCAGCAGTAGAATCTGGCTAAGACCCTACGAGCAGTACTTC CASSRIWLRPYEQYF
TRBJ1-2 TRBV4-1 many NA TGCGCCAGCAGCCAAACACAGGGAAGTTCGCGTGGCTACACCTTC CASSQTQGSSRGYTF
TRBJ1-2 TRBV19 few NA TGTGCCAGTAGTTCCAGGCGATACTGGTATGGCTACACCTTC CASSSRRYWYGYTF
TRBJ2-3 TRBV28 many NA TGTGCCAGCAGTTTAGTTTATTCGAGAGATACGCAGTATTTT CASSLVYSRDTQYF
TRBJ2-3 TRBV11-2 many NA TGTGCCAGCAGCTTATGGACAGCTTCTTACACCGGAAGATTGGGGCAGTATTTT CASSLWTASYTGRLGQYF
TRBJ1-5 TRBV7-3 many TRBD1 TGTGCCAGCAGAAACCGGGACAGAGAACAGCCCCAGCATTTT CASRNRDREQPQHF
TRBJ2-4 TRBV4-3 many NA TGCGCCAGCAGCCAAAAGGAAGGAAACATTCAGTACTTC CASSQKEGNIQYF
TRBJ2-2 TRBV18 many TRBD2 TGTGCCAGCTCACCAGGGACTAGCGGGAAAGTCGGGGAGCTGTTTTTT CASSPGTSGKVGELFF
TRBJ2-6 TRBV6-2/TRBV6-3 many NA TGTGCCAGCAGTTACTTTTTGGGCTATTCCCTCTCTGGGGCCAACGTCCTGACTTTC CASSYFLGYSLSGANVLTF